This T cell receptor beta chain was captured by sequencing in a study of blood T cells in healthy people across ages (dated by TCRdb to between 2014 and 2017). As for the study more broadly: In model experiments, roughly one uniquely barcoded TCR beta cDNA molecule per two T cells was captured by template switching. The study measured age-related changes in TCR beta repertoire diversity using deep sequencing normalized with unique cDNA molecular identifiers. The donors were split into four age groups: young (average about 16 years), middle-aged (roughly 39), aged (roughly 68) and long-lived (approximately 80). To avoid experimental bias, donors of different ages were distributed randomly across sequencing lanes. For two donors (one aged 18 to 29 and one aged 80 or older), the study analyzed two additional independent replicas of 1 million unique cDNA reads from the same blood draw.

The investigation overall reported the following: Observed TCR beta diversity correlated strongly with the percentage of naive T cells measured by flow cytometry. Estimates of total diversity from one million sequenced T cells were regarded as lower bounds and underestimates. Bulk unsorted PBMC profiling prevented conclusive comparison of naive and antigen-experienced compartments. As age increased, observed TCR beta diversity per million T cells dropped in a roughly linear way, and a significant reduction was already evident by age roughly 40. The CMV infection status of donors was not known, potentially confounding age-related changes in expanded clonotypes. The long-lived group showed more naive CD4+ T cells, fewer expanded clones and increased TCR diversity than the aged group, suggesting age selection.

Its CDR3 holds 15 amino acids, cysteine through phenylalanine. Only the CDR3 part of the read is kept: 45 bases, read in frame from the first base. From the germline V gene (reference sequence), CDR1 is MNHNY and CDR2 is SVGAGI. The donors were roughly 38 Caucasian individuals from Russia, aged roughly 6 to 100 years, who were systemically healthy. Each donor gave around 9.9 milliliters of peripheral blood, collected into EDTA-treated Vacutainer tubes. Ficoll-Paque density-gradient centrifugation was used to isolate PBMCs, with at least 6.5 million per sample. Trizol reagent was used to extract total RNA from PBMCs, with at least 6 micrograms per sample. For every donor, flow cytometry on a PBMC aliquot measured the percentage of naive CD45RAhigh/CD27high T cells. In regard to this clonotype: This clone's antigen is unknown. Base-call qualities are not available, and no considerably larger clone is one nucleotide away.

Receptor libraries were prepared by 5' RACE. TCRdb records Illumina HiSeq 2500 as the sequencer. A second roughly 7 to 12 cycle PCR used a sample-barcoded 5' primer and a J-beta primer mix. A unique molecular identifier was introduced onto each TCR beta cDNA molecule by a template-switch 5' adaptor carrying 12 random nucleotides. Each sample yielded at least 2.5 million CDR3-containing paired-end reads. First-strand cDNA was synthesized from all RNA with the Mint cDNA synthesis kit, primed by a TRBC-specific oligonucleotide. Following uracil-DNA glycosylase treatment, a first 18-cycle PCR with universal primers M1SS and BC2_uni_R was performed on all cDNA. Processing in the source paper ran as follows. Each sample was normalized by randomly selecting 1 million high-quality reads, each carrying a distinct molecular identifier. Instead of being binned into consensus sequences, reads that shared molecular identifiers were thrown out. MiTCR, set to a Q25 quality threshold and the strictest error-elimination algorithm, was used for CDR3 identification, clonotype clustering and error correction. Lower-bound total TCR beta diversity was estimated with a nonparametric unseen species model using Euler transformation. Clones were called with MiXCR by TCRdb after fastp trimmed the public reads at Q25, and only in-frame beta chains were retained. A single entry per CDR3 protein holds the most common genes and DNA from its merged rows. The V and J calls here are based on TCRdb, not the publication. The sample contains 580,000 or so distinct CDR3 sequences, roughly 48% of them found a single time. The top ten constitute 20% to 25% of the sample.

The chain couples TRBV6-6 to TRBJ2-7, and 9 junction bases match TRBD1. With the DNA end fitting TRBJ2-5 better, the J assignment may be wrong. Sample: blood. This sequence originates from an elderly man in good health. The DNA sequence is given as TGTGCCAGCAGTTCGGGACAGGGAATAAGAGGGACCCAGTACTTC. It is translated as CASSSGQGIRGTQYF.